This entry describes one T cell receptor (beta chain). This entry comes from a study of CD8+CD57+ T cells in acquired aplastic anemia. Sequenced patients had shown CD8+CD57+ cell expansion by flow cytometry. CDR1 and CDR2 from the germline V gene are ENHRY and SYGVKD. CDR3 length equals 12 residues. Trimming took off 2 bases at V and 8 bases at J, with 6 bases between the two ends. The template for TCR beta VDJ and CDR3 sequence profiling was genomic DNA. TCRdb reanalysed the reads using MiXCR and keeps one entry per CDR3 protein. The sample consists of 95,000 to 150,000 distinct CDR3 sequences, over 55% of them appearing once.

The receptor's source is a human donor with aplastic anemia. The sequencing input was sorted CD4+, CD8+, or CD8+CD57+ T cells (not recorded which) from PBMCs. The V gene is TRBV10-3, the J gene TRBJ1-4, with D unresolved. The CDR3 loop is CAISEGEEKLFF. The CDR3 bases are TGTGCCATCAGTGAGGGAGAAGAAAAACTGTTTTTT.